The TCR beta chain under discussion was sequenced for a study of blood T cell repertoires in COVID-19. Study as a whole: Spain, Italy and the United States supplied samples that represented acute and convalescent COVID-19. Nucleic acid was either cDNA or gDNA, and it came from T cells, B-cell-depleted T cells, or PBMCs.

In the original analysis: Amplified reference gene primers provided the basis for estimating nucleated cell counts. Sequencing used immunoSEQ multiplex PCR; TCRdb keeps in-frame clones, though not all of them. V, J and clone size are those of that table, while D and trimming were read from the DNA. The sample consists of 230,000 or so clones, roughly 80% of them appearing once. The sample consisted of peripheral blood. The origin of this receptor is a man in his fifties with active or convalescent COVID-19.

The CDR3 here is CASSFRQGKENTIYF. The CDR3 bases are TGTGCCAGCAGCTTTAGACAGGGGAAGGAAAACACCATATATTTT. The rearrangement links TRBV7-9 to TRBJ1-3, with 8 bases fitting TRBD1. The CDR3 consists of 15 residues. Germline trimming cut 3 bases from V and 6 bases from J; bases unmatched to any gene: 7. The germline gives CDR1 SEHNR, CDR2 FQNEAQ (reference sequence).